These 21 T cell receptor beta chains originate from one sample sequenced in a study of blood T cell repertoires in COVID-19. The assay was immunoSEQ multiplex PCR, and TCRdb's table has in-frame clones only and misses some. Here the sample spans 300,000 or so clones, approximately 90% being singletons. The specimen sequenced was PBMCs or T cells enriched from blood (not recorded which). The receptors derive from a young woman who had recovered from COVID-19.

The chain employs TRBV29-1 and TRBJ1-4, with 8 bases lining up with TRBD1. Germline CDR1 and CDR2: SQVTM and ANQGSEA. The CDR3 has 14 residues. V trimming: 4 bases; J trimming: 1 base; junction bases outside the gene matches: 2. The CDR3 coding sequence is TGCAGCGTTGTCGGACAGGGAACTAATGAAAAACTGTTTTTT. This codes for CSVVGQGTNEKLFF.

CDR3 in DNA: TGTGCCAGCAGCTTCGTGGGGGCTGGCTATGGCTACACCTTC. This translates into CASSFVGAGYGYTF. The V and J genes are TRBV11-2 and TRBJ1-2; perhaps TRBD1 as D (6 bases). Trimming cost V 3 bases and J 4 bases, with 12 bases left between them. The CDR3 has 14 residues. In germline, CDR1 is SGHAT, CDR2 FQNNGV.

The rearrangement uses TRBV6-2 or TRBV6-3 and TRBJ1-2, with 9 bases lining up with TRBD1. V shed 5 bases and J 3 bases; nucleotides not matched to a gene: 10. The CDR3 extends over 16 amino acids. CDR1 is MNHEY, CDR2 SVGEGT, per germline. CDR3 amino acids: CASSGPPGQGDYGYTF. For the CDR3, the DNA is TGTGCCAGCAGTGGGCCGCCGGGACAGGGCGACTATGGCTACACCTTC.

This rearrangement joins TRBV5-1 to TRBJ1-1; D is unresolved. The CDR3 has 15 amino acids. V dropped 4 bases and J dropped 1 base, with 14 bases sitting between them. From germline, CDR1 is SGHRS and CDR2 YFSETQ. CDR3 in DNA: TGCGCCAGCAGCCATCGTGTCTCGGGGAACACTGAAGCTTTCTTT. This encodes CASSHRVSGNTEAFF.

The chain joins TRBV6-6 to TRBJ2-5, with 8 positions matching TRBD1. Per the germline V gene, CDR1 is MNHNY and CDR2 is SVGAGI (reference sequence). This CDR3 is built from 15 residues. Trimming removed 0 bases from V and 4 bases from J; junction bases left unmatched: 4. CDR3 amino acids: CASSYSGRGLETQYF. The CDR3 DNA reads TGTGCCAGCAGTTACTCTGGCAGGGGGCTAGAGACCCAGTACTTC.

This chain links TRBV7-9 with TRBJ2-2; 11 bases are shared with TRBD2. The germline V gene has CDR1 SEHNR and CDR2 FQNEAQ (reference sequence). Trimming at V came to 5 bases and at J to 6 bases, leaving 8 bases not matched to a gene. The CDR3 has 16 amino acids. CDR3 nucleotide sequence: TGTGCCAGCAGCCTTAGCGGGGGGGGGCCCCCCGGGGAGCTGTTTTTT. It specifies CASSLSGGGPPGELFF.

The chain uses TRBV19 and TRBJ2-1, with 11 positions matching TRBD2. J gave up 5 bases and V 4 bases, and 13 bases lay outside the gene matches. In germline, CDR1 is LNHDA, CDR2 SQIVND (reference sequence). This CDR3 is 18 amino acids long. CDR3 residues: CASSKALAGGLRDNEQFF. CDR3 DNA sequence: TGTGCCAGTAGTAAAGCTCTAGCGGGAGGCCTGCGGGACAATGAGCAGTTCTTC.

This chain joins TRBV7-6 and TRBJ1-1, with 8 bases that match TRBD1. V lost 3 bases to trimming and J lost 2 bases; unmatched junction nucleotides: 8. CDR1 SGHVS and CDR2 FNYEAQ come from the germline V gene. The CDR3 has 16 amino acids. CDR3 bases: TGTGCCAGCAGCTTGGTCAGGGGGCATGGTAACACTGAAGCTTTCTTT. Translated: CASSLVRGHGNTEAFF.

The rearrangement uses TRBV9 and TRBJ1-2, with D perhaps TRBD1 (6 bases). Trimming removed 3 bases from V and 0 bases from J, with 12 bases in between. Germline assignment: CDR1 SGDLS and CDR2 YYNGEE. The CDR3 consists of 15 residues. CDR3 in DNA: TGTGCCAGCAGCGCTACAGGGACCCCTAACTATGGCTACACCTTC. This sequence encodes CASSATGTPNYGYTF.

The rearrangement uses TRBV5-1 and TRBJ1-2, with a possible D match to TRBD1 (5 bases). CDR1 is SGHRS, CDR2 YFSETQ, per germline. V was shortened by 5 bases and J by 5 bases, with 13 bases between the two germline ends. The CDR3 sequence is 13 residues long. The CDR3 reads CASREQESYGYTF. CDR3 in DNA: TGCGCCAGCAGGGAACAGGAGTCTTATGGCTACACCTTC.

The chain recombines TRBV7-9 with TRBJ2-2, with TRBD2 matching over 7 bases. Germline loops: CDR1 SEHNR, CDR2 FQNEAQ (reference sequence). The CDR3 has 17 residues. With V trimmed by 1 base and J by 0 bases, 5 bases remained unmatched. The CDR3 reads CASSLGSGTANTGELFF. The CDR3 coding sequence is TGTGCCAGCAGCTTAGGGAGCGGGACTGCGAACACCGGGGAGCTGTTTTTT. The full variable domain, rest sourced from reference TRBV7-9 and TRBJ2-2, is DTGVSQNPRHKITKRGQNVTFRCDPISEHNRLYWYRQTLGQGPEFLTYFQNEAQLEKSRLLSDRFSAERPKGSFSTLEIQRTEQGDSAMYLCASSLGSGTANTGELFFGEGSRLTVL.

The J gene is TRBJ2-1, the V gene TRBV7-9; tentatively, D is TRBD1 (5 bases). Germline V gives CDR1 SEHNR, CDR2 FQNEAQ (reference sequence). The CDR3 runs 15 residues. V lost 5 bases to trimming and J lost 8 bases, with 19 bases between them. The CDR3 loop reads CASSPPAGRGYEQFF. In nucleotides, the CDR3 is TGTGCCAGCAGCCCCCCCGCCGGTAGGGGATATGAGCAGTTCTTC.

To note about this clone: This sample includes further DNA sequences coding for the same CDR3. The chain employs TRBV9 and TRBJ1-1; the D is unclear. CDR1 and CDR2 (germline): SGDLS, YYNGEE. V was shortened by 0 bases and J by 2 bases, with 5 bases between the two germline ends. The CDR3 loop spans 13 amino acids. Written as DNA, the CDR3 is TGTGCCAGCAGCGTAGCCCCTAACACTGAAGCTTTCTTT. This encodes CASSVAPNTEAFF.

The chain combines TRBV24-1 with TRBJ2-1, with D perhaps TRBD1 (7 bases). The germline V gene has CDR1 KGHDR and CDR2 SFDVKD. The V end was cut by 4 bases, the J end by 7 bases, with 22 bases between. The CDR3 totals 17 residues. Written as DNA, the CDR3 is TGTGCCACCAGTGACTGGGTGACAGGGCGGGACGGGAATGAGCAGTTCTTC. Protein: CATSDWVTGRDGNEQFF.

V gene TRBV5-1 combines with J gene TRBJ2-1; D uncertain. From germline, CDR1 is SGHRS and CDR2 YFSETQ. CDR3 length: 13 residues. V gave up 0 bases and J gave up 6 bases, with 7 bases separating them. The CDR3 loop is CASSLGLPNEQFF. In DNA, the CDR3 is TGCGCCAGCAGCTTGGGACTCCCCAATGAGCAGTTCTTC.

J is TRBJ2-1 and V is TRBV9; 8 bases line up with TRBD2. Germline V gives CDR1 SGDLS, CDR2 YYNGEE. This CDR3 has 18 residues. With V trimmed by 0 bases and J by 1 base, 9 bases remained unmatched. The CDR3 nucleotides read TGTGCCAGCAGCGTAGGAGGAAGCGGGAGTATTTCCTACAATGAGCAGTTCTTC. This sequence encodes CASSVGGSGSISYNEQFF.

CDR3 in amino acids: CAISAGGGTYGYTF. The CDR3 bases are TGTGCCATCAGTGCAGGGGGCGGTACCTATGGCTACACCTTC. The J gene is TRBJ1-2, the V gene TRBV10-3; 8 bases align to TRBD1. The V gene's germline CDR1 is ENHRY and CDR2 SYGVKD. This CDR3 spans 14 amino acids. V lost 4 bases, J lost 4 bases, and 5 bases stayed unmatched.

The rearrangement links TRBV14 to TRBJ2-7; D may be TRBD1 (7 bases). This CDR3 contains 14 residues. Trimming pared 3 bases from V and 6 bases from J, leaving 15 bases between. The V gene's germline CDR1 is SGHDN and CDR2 FVKESK. This CDR3 is CASSQRTGGIEQYF. The CDR3 DNA follows: TGTGCCAGCAGCCAGAGGACAGGCGGGATCGAGCAGTACTTC.

The V gene is TRBV7-9, the J gene TRBJ2-3, with TRBD2 matching 9 bases. Germline CDR1 and CDR2: SEHNR and FQNEAQ (reference sequence). The J segment lost 5 bases and the V segment lost 5 bases, leaving 8 bases of the junction unmatched. The CDR3 covers 15 residues. Here the CDR3 reads CASSPHGGGEDTQYF. CDR3 DNA: TGTGCCAGCAGCCCCCATGGCGGGGGGGAAGATACGCAGTATTTT.

V gene TRBV11-2 combines with J gene TRBJ2-3, with TRBD1 matching over 7 bases. The CDR3 loop spans 16 amino acids. Germline V lookup: CDR1 SGHAT, CDR2 FQNNGV. With V trimmed by 3 bases and J by 2 bases, 8 bases remained unmatched. CDR3 nucleotide sequence: TGTGCCAGCAGCTTGGGACAGCTAATACACACAGATACGCAGTATTTT. It yields the protein CASSLGQLIHTDTQYF.

CDR3 region: CASSVPGTGGRETQYF. CDR3 nucleotide sequence: TGTGCCAGCAGCGTCCCCGGGACAGGCGGTCGAGAGACCCAGTACTTC. This sequence joins TRBV9 and TRBJ2-5; 8 nucleotides align to TRBD1. Losses at the gene ends were 2 bases for V and 4 bases for J; bases not matched to a gene: 10. The germline V gene has CDR1 SGDLS and CDR2 YYNGEE. This CDR3 is 16 amino acids long.